The 26 T cell receptor beta chains reported below all come from one sample, sequenced in a study of blood T cell repertoires in COVID-19. Clones were read by immunoSEQ multiplex PCR, and TCRdb kept only the in-frame ones, dropping some. Of some 89,000 clones in the sample, 65% to 80% were seen once. Material: peripheral blood. These TCRs come from a man between 65 and 85 years old with acute or convalescent COVID-19.

This clone was observed a single time. V and J are TRBV5-5 and TRBJ2-3; D is perhaps TRBD2 (6 bases). Germline V lookup: CDR1 SGHKS, CDR2 YYEKEE (reference sequence). This CDR3 comprises 14 residues. The V end was cut by 2 bases, the J end by 2 bases, with 9 bases between. CDR3 region: CASSFGGTTDTQYF. CDR3 in DNA: TGTGCCAGCAGCTTTGGGGGGACCACAGATACGCAGTATTTT.

The chain recombines TRBV10-3 with TRBJ2-7; D gene uncertain. Germline assignment: CDR1 ENHRY and CDR2 SYGVKD. V was clipped by 10 bases and J by 7 bases, with 20 bases between them. The CDR3 totals 13 residues. The CDR3 loop is CATSSNVAMEQYF. CDR3 in DNA: TGTGCCACCTCATCTAATGTCGCGATGGAGCAGTACTTC.

The chain links TRBV5-4 to TRBJ1-2, with TRBD1 identical over 8 bases. Unmatched junction bases numbered 2, after V lost 1 base and J lost 6 bases. The CDR3 is 13 residues long. CDR1 and CDR2 from the germline V gene are SGHNT and YYREEE (reference sequence). CDR3 bases: TGTGCCAGCAGCTTGCCAGGGGGCGATGGCTACACCTTC. It specifies CASSLPGGDGYTF.

V usage is TRBV6-5 and J usage is TRBJ1-1, with a tentative D call TRBD1 (6 bases). The V end lost 5 bases, the J end lost 8 bases, and 9 bases lay between the germline ends. The CDR3 is 11 amino acids. The germline gives CDR1 MNHEY, CDR2 SVGAGI. The CDR3 sequence is CASSNRVEAFF. The DNA for the CDR3 is TGTGCCAGCAGTAACAGGGTAGAAGCTTTCTTT.

V usage is TRBV6-5 and J usage is TRBJ1-6, with a tentative D call TRBD1 (5 bases). There are 15 residues in the CDR3. V lost 8 bases to trimming and J lost 0 bases, with 11 bases between them. CDR1 is MNHEY, CDR2 SVGAGI, per germline. CDR3 DNA sequence: TGTGCCAGCCTACAGGTCCGCTCCTATAATTCACCCCTCCACTTT. It encodes CASLQVRSYNSPLHF.

This chain joins TRBV13 and TRBJ2-5, with 10 bases identical to TRBD1. V gave up 4 bases and J gave up 5 bases; unmatched junction bases: 10. The CDR3 is 16 residues long. From germline, CDR1 is PRHDT and CDR2 FYEKMQ (reference sequence). The CDR3 sequence is CASSSAGGTGVETQYF. In DNA form, the CDR3 reads TGTGCCAGCAGCTCTGCAGGAGGGACAGGGGTCGAGACCCAGTACTTC.

This sequence joins TRBV5-1 and TRBJ1-5; D remains unclear. The CDR3 covers 13 residues. Germline-derived CDR1 and CDR2 are SGHRS and YFSETQ. Between the trimmed V and J ends, which lost 0 bases and 3 bases, there was a span of 4 bases. CDR3 amino acids: CASSLAVNQPQHF. DNA for the CDR3: TGCGCCAGCAGCTTGGCAGTCAATCAGCCCCAGCATTTT.

The rearrangement links TRBV2 to TRBJ2-1, with 11 bases identical to TRBD2. The V gene end was trimmed by 5 bases and the J gene end by 1 base; junction bases not matched to a gene: 4. CDR3 size: 16 residues. Germline values: CDR1 SNHLY, CDR2 FYNNEI. The CDR3 reads CASSYPSGGSYNEQFF. In DNA, the CDR3 is TGTGCCAGCAGTTACCCTAGCGGGGGGTCCTACAATGAGCAGTTCTTC.

The chain couples TRBV6-5 to TRBJ2-5; 7 bases agree with TRBD1. Germline assignment: CDR1 MNHEY and CDR2 SVGAGI. Trimming removed 0 bases from V and 4 bases from J; junction bases left unmatched: 8. The CDR3 is 16 amino acids. The CDR3 protein is CASSYSYRGDRETQYF. The CDR3, as DNA: TGTGCCAGCAGTTACTCGTACAGGGGTGACCGAGAGACCCAGTACTTC.

V and J are TRBV20-1 and TRBJ2-7; D uncertain. CDR3 size: 10 residues. Trimming removed 5 bases from V and 3 bases from J, with 5 bases in between. The germline CDR1 and CDR2 sequences are DFQATT and SNEGSKA (reference sequence). CDR3 coding DNA: TGCAGTGCTCAGTTCTACGAGCAGTACTTC. This codes for CSAQFYEQYF.

This clone was seen more than once but under ten times. This sequence joins TRBV7-9 and TRBJ2-7, with 10 bases aligning to TRBD1. The CDR3 totals 14 residues. V shed 5 bases, J shed 7 bases, and the junction held 8 bases outside the gene matches. Germline V gene data show CDR1 as SEHNR and CDR2 as FQNEAQ (reference sequence). The CDR3 sequence is CASSISGTGEEQYF. In DNA form, the CDR3 reads TGTGCCAGCAGCATATCCGGGACAGGGGAAGAGCAGTACTTC.

J is TRBJ2-5 and V is TRBV6-5; no definite D call. V was trimmed by 7 bases and J by 7 bases, leaving 10 bases between them. CDR3 length: 11 amino acids. Germline CDR1 is MNHEY and CDR2 is SVGAGI. The CDR3 reads CASTASGTQYF. CDR3 bases: TGTGCCAGCACCGCCTCAGGGACCCAGTACTTC.

The table lists this clone with a count of one. The V and J genes are TRBV30 and TRBJ1-6; 7 bases fit TRBD1. Germline assignment: CDR1 GTSNPN and CDR2 SVGIG (reference sequence). V was clipped by 3 bases and J by 8 bases; unmatched bases: 4. This CDR3 has 13 amino acids. The CDR3 DNA sequence: TGTGCCTGGAGCACAGGGGAGGATTCACCCCTCCACTTT. This sequence encodes CAWSTGEDSPLHF. Full variable domain (remainder filled in from reference TRBV30 and TRBJ1-6): SQTIHQWPATLVQPVGSPLSLECTVEGTSNPNLYWYRQAAGRGLQLLFYSVGIGQISSEVPQNLSASRPQDRQFILSSKKLLLSDSGFYLCAWSTGEDSPLHFGNGTRLTVT.

This clone has a single count. The V and J genes are TRBV11-2 and TRBJ2-3, with no clear D. This CDR3 region has 15 residues. Germline V gene lookup returns CDR1 SGHAT and CDR2 FQNNGV. The V and J ends lost 5 bases and 0 bases respectively, with 12 bases between them. The CDR3 loop is CASSELISSTDTQYF. CDR3 nucleotides: TGTGCCAGCAGCGAACTGATTTCTAGCACAGATACGCAGTATTTT.

The chain joins TRBV28 to TRBJ2-3; TRBD1 matches 9 bases. The CDR3 runs to 15 residues. V was clipped by 4 bases and J by 3 bases; unmatched bases: 5. The germline CDR1 and CDR2 sequences are MDHEN and SYDVKM. The CDR3 sequence: CASSSTGQGTDTQYF. CDR3 nucleotide sequence: TGTGCCAGCAGTTCAACGGGACAGGGAACAGATACGCAGTATTTT.

The chain combines TRBV4-2 with TRBJ2-4; TRBD2 aligns across 7 bases. Germline trimming cut 1 base from V and 7 bases from J; bases unmatched to any gene: 10. The length of the CDR3 is 16 residues. From germline, CDR1 is LGHNA and CDR2 YNFKEQ. CDR3 amino acids: CASSQVTGGRGNIQYF. CDR3 nucleotides: TGTGCCAGCAGCCAAGTAACGGGGGGACGAGGGAACATTCAGTACTTC.

The J gene is TRBJ2-3, the V gene TRBV11-1; TRBD2 matches at 12 bases. The V and J ends lost 4 bases and 6 bases, in that order; junction bases with no gene match: 5. This CDR3 region has 15 residues. Germline assignment: CDR1 SGHAT and CDR2 FQDESV (reference sequence). In DNA form, the CDR3 reads TGTGCCAGCAGCTCAGGACTAGCGGGGACGGATACGCAGTATTTT. Encoded protein: CASSSGLAGTDTQYF. The complete variable domain, with remaining parts taken from reference TRBV11-1 and TRBJ2-3, reads EAEVAQSPRYKITEKSQAVAFWCDPISGHATLYWYRQILGQGPELLVQFQDESVVDDSQLPKDRFSAERLKGVDSTLKIQPAELGDSAMYLCASSSGLAGTDTQYFGPGTRLTVL.

The chain couples TRBV5-4 to TRBJ1-2; 9 bases are shared with TRBD1. Germline values: CDR1 SGHNT, CDR2 YYREEE (reference sequence). The CDR3 is 15 residues long. V lost 5 bases to trimming and J lost 5 bases; unmatched junction nucleotides: 10. CDR3 loop: CASRPGTGLRYGYTF. The CDR3 region has the DNA TGTGCCAGCAGACCCGGGACAGGGCTACGGTATGGCTACACCTTC.

The V call is TRBV19, the J call TRBJ2-3; the match to TRBD1 covers 10 bases. V lost 4 bases and J lost 9; bases outside the gene matches: 4. This CDR3 is built from 13 residues. From germline, CDR1 is LNHDA and CDR2 SQIVND (reference sequence). CDR3 region: CASSSRQGATQYF. CDR3 DNA sequence: TGTGCCAGTAGTAGTCGACAGGGGGCAACGCAGTATTTT.

This rearrangement joins TRBV3-1 (or the pseudogene TRBV3-2) to TRBJ1-6; 7 bases map to TRBD1. This CDR3 contains 16 residues. From germline, CDR1 is LGHDT and CDR2 YNNKEL (reference sequence). The junction had 2 bases not matched to a gene; V was cut back by 0 bases and J by 3 bases. This chain's CDR3 is CASSQEGQIYNSPLHF. The CDR3 DNA sequence: TGTGCCAGCAGCCAAGAGGGACAGATCTATAATTCACCCCTCCACTTT.

This clone was observed a single time. The gene calls are TRBV5-5 and TRBJ2-6; D might be TRBD2 (6 bases). CDR1 is SGHKS and CDR2 is YYEKEE in the germline V gene (reference sequence). The CDR3 has 17 amino acids. The V end lost 4 bases, the J end lost 0 bases, and 14 bases lay between the germline ends. CDR3: CASSHPRGGSGANVLTF. Here the CDR3 DNA reads TGTGCCAGCAGCCACCCCCGGGGAGGCTCTGGGGCCAACGTCCTGACTTTC.

This clone was detected only once. The rearrangement uses TRBV19 and TRBJ1-1; the D gene is possibly TRBD1 (6 bases). The CDR3 length is 14 residues. The germline gives CDR1 LNHDA, CDR2 SQIVND (reference sequence). V was pared by 7 bases and J by 4 bases, with 16 bases between. CDR3 sequence: CASTYRGGGTEAFF. The CDR3 nucleotides read TGTGCCAGTACCTATAGAGGGGGGGGCACTGAAGCTTTCTTT.

The CDR3 loop reads CASTQVPGSSYEQYF. The CDR3 bases are TGTGCCAGCACCCAGGTACCGGGGAGCTCCTACGAGCAGTACTTC. The J gene is TRBJ2-7, the V gene TRBV28, with D tentatively TRBD2 (5 bases). The V end lost 7 bases, the J end lost 0 bases, and 16 bases lay between the germline ends. The V gene's germline CDR1 is MDHEN and CDR2 SYDVKM. The CDR3 extends over 15 amino acids.

The chain links TRBV6-5 to TRBJ1-1; 8 bases agree with TRBD1. Germline-derived CDR1 and CDR2 are MNHEY and SVGAGI. This CDR3 comprises 14 residues. Losses at the gene ends were 6 bases for V and 1 base for J; bases not matched to a gene: 4. The CDR3 DNA is TGTGCCAGCAGCCCCGGACAGGGGAACACTGAAGCTTTCTTT. It yields the protein CASSPGQGNTEAFF.

The chain couples TRBV3-1 (or the pseudogene TRBV3-2) to TRBJ2-5, with D tentatively TRBD1 (6 bases). Germline V lookup: CDR1 LGHDT, CDR2 YNNKEL (reference sequence). The V end was cut by 1 base, the J end by 1 base, with 7 bases between. The CDR3 length is 14 residues. The DNA for the CDR3 is TGTGCCAGCAGCCAAGGGGACATCCAAGAGACCCAGTACTTC. Its translation: CASSQGDIQETQYF.

The chain employs TRBV28 and TRBJ2-1; 12 bases fit TRBD2. After removal of 2 bases from V and 10 bases from J, the junction contained 9 bases not matched to a gene. The CDR3 contains 16 residues. Germline lookup yields CDR1 MDHEN and CDR2 SYDVKM. CDR3 region: CASSLPLAGGPEEQFF. For the CDR3, the DNA is TGTGCCAGCAGTTTACCGCTAGCGGGGGGGCCGGAGGAGCAGTTCTTC.